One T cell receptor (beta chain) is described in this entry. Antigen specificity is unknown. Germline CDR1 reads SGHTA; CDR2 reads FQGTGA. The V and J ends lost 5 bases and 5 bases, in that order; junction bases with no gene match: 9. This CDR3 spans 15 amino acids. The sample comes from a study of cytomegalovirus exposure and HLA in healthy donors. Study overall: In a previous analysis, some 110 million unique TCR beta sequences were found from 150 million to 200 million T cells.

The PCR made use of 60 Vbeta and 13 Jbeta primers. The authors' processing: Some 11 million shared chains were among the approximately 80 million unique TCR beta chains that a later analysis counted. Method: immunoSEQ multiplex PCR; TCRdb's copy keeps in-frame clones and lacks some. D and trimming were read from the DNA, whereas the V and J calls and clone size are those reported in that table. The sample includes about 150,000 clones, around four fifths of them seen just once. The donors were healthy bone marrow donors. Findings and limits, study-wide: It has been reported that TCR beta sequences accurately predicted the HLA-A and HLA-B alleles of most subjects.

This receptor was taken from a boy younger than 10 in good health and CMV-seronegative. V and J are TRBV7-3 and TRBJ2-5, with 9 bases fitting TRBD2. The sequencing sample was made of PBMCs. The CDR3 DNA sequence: TGTGCCAGCAGCATAGCGGGAGCCCTCGGGGAGACCCAGTACTTC. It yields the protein CASSIAGALGETQYF. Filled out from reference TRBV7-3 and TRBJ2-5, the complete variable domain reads GAGVSQTPSNKVTEKGKYVELRCDPISGHTALYWYRQSLGQGPEFLIYFQGTGAADDSGLPNDRFFAVRPEGSVSTLKIQRTERGDSAVYLCASSIAGALGETQYFGPGTRLLVL.